This T cell receptor beta chain originates from a study of blood T cell repertoires in COVID-19. Study overall: The United States, Italy and Spain supplied acute and convalescent COVID-19 samples. PBMCs, B-cell-depleted T cells, or T cells provided the cDNA or gDNA that made up the material.

In the original analysis: Amplification of reference gene primers provided the estimated nucleated cell counts. Sequenced by immunoSEQ multiplex PCR; TCRdb stores in-frame clones only, minus some. V and J calls and clone size are those listed in that table; D and trimming were worked out from the DNA. This sample has 55,000 to 75,000 clones; roughly 90% occur once, and the top ten carry 3.5%. This TCR derives from a man aged 50-60 years with active COVID-19. Specimen: peripheral blood.

The CDR3 region is CASSLGDRDTETQYF. DNA of the CDR3: TGCGCCAGCAGCTTGGGGGACAGGGATACAGAGACCCAGTACTTC. V usage is TRBV5-1 and J usage is TRBJ2-5; 9 bases map to TRBD1. The CDR3 covers 15 residues. Germline V gene lookup returns CDR1 SGHRS and CDR2 YFSETQ. V shed 0 bases, J shed 4 bases, and the junction held 4 bases outside the gene matches. The variable domain in full, completed from reference TRBV5-1 and TRBJ2-5, reads KAGVTQTPRYLIKTRGQQVTLSCSPISGHRSVSWYQQTPGQGLQFLFEYFSETQRNKGNFPGRFSGRQFSNSRSEMNVSTLELGDSALYLCASSLGDRDTETQYFGPGTRLLVL.